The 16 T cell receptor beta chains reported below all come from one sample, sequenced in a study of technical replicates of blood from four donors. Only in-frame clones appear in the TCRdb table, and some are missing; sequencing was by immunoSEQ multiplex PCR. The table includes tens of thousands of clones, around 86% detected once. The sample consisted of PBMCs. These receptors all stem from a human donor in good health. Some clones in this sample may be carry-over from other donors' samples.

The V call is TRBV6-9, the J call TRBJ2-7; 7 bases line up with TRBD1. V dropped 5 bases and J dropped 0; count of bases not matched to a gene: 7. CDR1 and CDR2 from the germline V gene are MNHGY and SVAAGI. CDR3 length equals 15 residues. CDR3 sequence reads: CASSPIGGDSYEQYF. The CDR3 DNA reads TGTGCCAGCAGTCCCATAGGGGGCGACTCCTACGAGCAGTACTTC.

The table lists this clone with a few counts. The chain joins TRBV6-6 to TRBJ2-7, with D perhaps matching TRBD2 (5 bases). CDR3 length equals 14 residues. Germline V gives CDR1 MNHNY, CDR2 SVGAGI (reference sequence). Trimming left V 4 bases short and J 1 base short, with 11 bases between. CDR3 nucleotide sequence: TGTGCCAGCAGTTCCCCCGCGGGTTCCTACGAGCAGTACTTC. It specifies CASSSPAGSYEQYF.

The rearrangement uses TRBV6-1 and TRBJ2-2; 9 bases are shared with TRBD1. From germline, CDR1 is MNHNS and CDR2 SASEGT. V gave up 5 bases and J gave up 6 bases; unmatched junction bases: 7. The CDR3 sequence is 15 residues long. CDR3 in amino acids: CASSPGTGRPGELFF. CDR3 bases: TGTGCCAGCAGTCCCGGGACAGGGAGGCCCGGGGAGCTGTTTTTT.

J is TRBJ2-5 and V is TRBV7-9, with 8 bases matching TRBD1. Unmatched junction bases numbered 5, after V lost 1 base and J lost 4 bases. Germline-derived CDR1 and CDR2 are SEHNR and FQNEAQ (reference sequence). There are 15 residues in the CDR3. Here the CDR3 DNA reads TGTGCCAGCAGCTTAGGCAGGGGGCTTGTAGAGACCCAGTACTTC. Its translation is CASSLGRGLVETQYF.

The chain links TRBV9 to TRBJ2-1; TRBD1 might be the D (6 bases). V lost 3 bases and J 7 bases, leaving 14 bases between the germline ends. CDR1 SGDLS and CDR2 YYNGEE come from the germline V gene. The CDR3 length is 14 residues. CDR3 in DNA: TGTGCCAGCAGCGGGCCAGGGGCGCAGAATGAGCAGTTCTTC. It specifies CASSGPGAQNEQFF. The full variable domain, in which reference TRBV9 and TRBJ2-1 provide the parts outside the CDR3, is DSGVTQTPKHLITATGQRVTLRCSPRSGDLSVYWYQQSLDQGLQFLIQYYNGEERAKGNILERFSAQQFPDLHSELNLSSLELGDSALYFCASSGPGAQNEQFFGPGTRLTVL.

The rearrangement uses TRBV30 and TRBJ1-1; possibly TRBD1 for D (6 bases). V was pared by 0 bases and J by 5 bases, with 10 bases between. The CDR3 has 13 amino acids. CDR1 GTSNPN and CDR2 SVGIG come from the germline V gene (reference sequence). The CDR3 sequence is CAWSVVQGTEAFF. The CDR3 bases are TGTGCCTGGAGTGTTGTACAGGGAACTGAAGCTTTCTTT.

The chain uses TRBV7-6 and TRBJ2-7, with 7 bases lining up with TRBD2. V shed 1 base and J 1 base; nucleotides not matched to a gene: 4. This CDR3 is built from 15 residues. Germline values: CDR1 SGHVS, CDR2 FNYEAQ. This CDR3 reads CASSLGVAGSYEQYF. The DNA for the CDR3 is TGTGCCAGCAGCTTAGGGGTAGCGGGTTCCTACGAGCAGTACTTC.

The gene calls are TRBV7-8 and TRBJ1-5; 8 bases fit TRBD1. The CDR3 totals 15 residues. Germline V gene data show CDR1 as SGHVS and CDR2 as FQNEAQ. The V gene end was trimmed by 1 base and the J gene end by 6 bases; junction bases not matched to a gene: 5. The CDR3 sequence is CASSLVAGGCQPQHF. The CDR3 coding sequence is TGTGCCAGCAGCTTAGTAGCAGGGGGCTGTCAGCCCCAGCATTTT.

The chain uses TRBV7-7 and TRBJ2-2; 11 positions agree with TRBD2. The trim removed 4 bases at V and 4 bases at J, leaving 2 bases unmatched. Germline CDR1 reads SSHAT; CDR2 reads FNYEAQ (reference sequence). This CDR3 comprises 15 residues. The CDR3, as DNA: TGTGCCAGCAGCTCCGGACTAGCGGGCACCGGGGAGCTGTTTTTT. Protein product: CASSSGLAGTGELFF. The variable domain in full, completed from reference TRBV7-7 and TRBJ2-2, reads GAGVSQSPRYKVTKRGQDVTLRCDPISSHATLYWYQQALGQGPEFLTYFNYEAQPDKSGLPSDRFSAERPEGSISTLTIQRTEQRDSAMYRCASSSGLAGTGELFFGEGSRLTVL.

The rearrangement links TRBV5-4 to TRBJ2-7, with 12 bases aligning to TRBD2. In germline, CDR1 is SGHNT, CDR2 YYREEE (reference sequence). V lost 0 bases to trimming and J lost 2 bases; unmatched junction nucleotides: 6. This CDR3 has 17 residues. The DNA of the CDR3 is TGTGCCAGCAGCTTGGGGGGTCGGACTAGCGGGGCCTACGAGCAGTACTTC. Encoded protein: CASSLGGRTSGAYEQYF.

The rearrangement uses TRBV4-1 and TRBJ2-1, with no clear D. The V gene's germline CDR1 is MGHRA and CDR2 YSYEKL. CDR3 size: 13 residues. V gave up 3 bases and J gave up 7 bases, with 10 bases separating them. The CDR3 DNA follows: TGCGCCAGCAGCCATTACCCTAAAAATGAGCAGTTCTTC. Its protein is CASSHYPKNEQFF.

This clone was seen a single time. CDR3 coding DNA: TGTGCCAGCATTACTACGACAGGGCCCTACGAGCAGTACTTC. Translated, it gives CASITTTGPYEQYF. V gene TRBV2 combines with J gene TRBJ2-7; 7 bases map to TRBD1. The length of the CDR3 is 14 residues. V trimming: 7 bases; J trimming: 2 bases; junction bases outside the gene matches: 8. Germline V lookup: CDR1 SNHLY, CDR2 FYNNEI.

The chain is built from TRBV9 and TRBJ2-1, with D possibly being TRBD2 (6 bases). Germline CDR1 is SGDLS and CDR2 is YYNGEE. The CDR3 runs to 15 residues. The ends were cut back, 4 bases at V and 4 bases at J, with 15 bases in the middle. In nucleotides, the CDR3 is TGTGCCAGCAGCCGGGACTCAAAGCTTTACAATGAGCAGTTCTTC. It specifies CASSRDSKLYNEQFF.

The CDR3 DNA sequence: TGTGCCAGCAGTTACGGCAGATTCCAAGAGACCCAGTACTTC. Protein: CASSYGRFQETQYF. The rearrangement joins TRBV6-6 to TRBJ2-5; no clear D gene. With 2 bases removed from V and 1 base from J, the gap between germline ends came to 8 bases. The CDR3 is made up of 14 amino acids. From germline, CDR1 is MNHNY and CDR2 SVGAGI (reference sequence).

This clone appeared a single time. The CDR3 reads CASKRDTQYF. CDR3 nucleotide sequence: TGTGCCAGCAAGAGGGATACGCAGTATTTT. The chain uses TRBV2 and TRBJ2-3; D is undetermined. Between the trimmed V and J ends, which lost 7 bases and 6 bases, there was a span of 5 bases. CDR3 length: 10 amino acids. Per germline, CDR1 SNHLY and CDR2 FYNNEI.

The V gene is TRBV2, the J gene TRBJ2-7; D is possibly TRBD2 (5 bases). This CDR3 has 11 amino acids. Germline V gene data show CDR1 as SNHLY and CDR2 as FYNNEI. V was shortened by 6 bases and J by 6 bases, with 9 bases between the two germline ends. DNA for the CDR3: TGTGCCAGCAGCGGACTCGGCGAGCAGTACTTC. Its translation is CASSGLGEQYF.